The sequence of this TCR beta chain was determined in a study of blood T cell repertoires in COVID-19. About the study: PBMCs, B-cell-depleted T cells, or T cells were the source of the cDNA or gDNA that made up the material.

Libraries were prepared by immunoSEQ multiplex PCR; TCRdb keeps only in-frame clonotypes and omits some of them. In the table there are 150,000 to 200,000 clones, approximately 87% of which are singletons. The germline CDR1 and CDR2 sequences are SEHNR and FQNEAQ (reference sequence). The CDR3 loop spans 11 amino acids. The V and J ends lost 5 bases and 3 bases respectively, with 4 bases between them. The sequence was obtained from a woman between 65 and 79 years old with acute or convalescent COVID-19. The sample taken for sequencing was peripheral blood. This chain uses TRBV7-9 with TRBJ2-5; no definite D call. As DNA, the CDR3 is TGTGCCAGCAGCCAAAAAGAGACCCAGTACTTC. Its protein is CASSQKETQYF. The whole variable domain, remainder taken from reference TRBV7-9 and TRBJ2-5, is DTGVSQNPRHKITKRGQNVTFRCDPISEHNRLYWYRQTLGQGPEFLTYFQNEAQLEKSRLLSDRFSAERPKGSFSTLEIQRTEQGDSAMYLCASSQKETQYFGPGTRLLVL.